This TCR beta chain was obtained from a study of control samples from healthy donors and cancer patients. CDR1 and CDR2 from the germline V gene are SGHRS and YFSETQ. This CDR3 region has 14 residues. Trimming removed 0 bases at V and 6 bases at J, with 10 bases between. The data were produced by immunoSEQ multiplex PCR, yet TCRdb's version contains in-frame clones alone and is incomplete. The sample includes 250,000 to 300,000 clones, around 80% of them seen just once. Of note for this clone: The same CDR3 also results from other DNA sequences found in this sample.

The source is a woman aged 55 to 70 with lung cancer. The chain carries TRBV5-1 and TRBJ2-1; D tentatively reads TRBD1 or TRBD2 (6 bases each). Sequenced sample: PBMCs. CDR3 bases: TGCGCCAGCAGCTTGGCGGGGGCGAGCAATGAGCAGTTCTTC. Amino acid sequence: CASSLAGASNEQFF.